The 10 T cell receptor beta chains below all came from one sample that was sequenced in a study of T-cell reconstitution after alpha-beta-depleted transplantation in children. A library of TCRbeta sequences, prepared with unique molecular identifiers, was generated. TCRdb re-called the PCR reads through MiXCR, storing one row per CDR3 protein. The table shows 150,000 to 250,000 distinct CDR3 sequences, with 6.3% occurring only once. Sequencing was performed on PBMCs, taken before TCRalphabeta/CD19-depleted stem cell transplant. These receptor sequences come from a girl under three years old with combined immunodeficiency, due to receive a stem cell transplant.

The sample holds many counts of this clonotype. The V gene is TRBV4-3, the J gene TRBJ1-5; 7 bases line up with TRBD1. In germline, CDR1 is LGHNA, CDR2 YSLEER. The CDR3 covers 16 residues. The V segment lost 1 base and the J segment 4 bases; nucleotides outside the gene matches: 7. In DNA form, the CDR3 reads TGCGCCAGCAGCCAAGTATATAGGGGGCGTAATCAGCCCCAGCATTTT. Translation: CASSQVYRGRNQPQHF.

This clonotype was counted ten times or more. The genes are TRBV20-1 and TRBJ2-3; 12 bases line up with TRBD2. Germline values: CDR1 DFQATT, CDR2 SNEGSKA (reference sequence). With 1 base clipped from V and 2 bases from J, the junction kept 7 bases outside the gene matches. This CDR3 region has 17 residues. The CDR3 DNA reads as TGCAGTGCTAGAGTCCTCCGACTAGCGGGGGACACAGATACGCAGTATTTT. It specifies CSARVLRLAGDTDTQYF.

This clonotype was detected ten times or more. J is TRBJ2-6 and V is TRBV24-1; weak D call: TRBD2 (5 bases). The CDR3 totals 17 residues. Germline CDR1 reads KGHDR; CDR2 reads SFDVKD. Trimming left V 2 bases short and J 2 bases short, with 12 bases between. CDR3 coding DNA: TGTGCCACCAGTGATTCGAGCCGGACTCCTGGGGCCAACGTCCTGACTTTC. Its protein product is CATSDSSRTPGANVLTF.

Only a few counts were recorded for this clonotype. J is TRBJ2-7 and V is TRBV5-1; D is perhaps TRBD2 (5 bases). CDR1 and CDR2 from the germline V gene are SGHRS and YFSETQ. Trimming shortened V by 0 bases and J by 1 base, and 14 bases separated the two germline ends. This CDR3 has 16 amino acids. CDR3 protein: CASSLAGMTLSYEQYF. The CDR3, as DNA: TGCGCCAGCAGCTTGGCCGGGATGACACTTTCCTACGAGCAGTACTTC.

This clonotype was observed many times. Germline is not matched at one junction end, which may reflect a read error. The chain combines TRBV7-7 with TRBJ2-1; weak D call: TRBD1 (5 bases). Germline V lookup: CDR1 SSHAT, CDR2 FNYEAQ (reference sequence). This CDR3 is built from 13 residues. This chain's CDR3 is CASSSDSYNEQFF. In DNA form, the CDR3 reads TGTGCTAGCAGCTCCGACAGTTACAATGAGCAGTTCTTC.

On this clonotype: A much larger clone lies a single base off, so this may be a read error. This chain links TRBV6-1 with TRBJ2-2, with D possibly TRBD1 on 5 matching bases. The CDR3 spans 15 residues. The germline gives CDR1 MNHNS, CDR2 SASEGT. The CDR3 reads CASRETVSNTVELFF. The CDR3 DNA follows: TGTGCCAGCAGGGAGACAGTTAGCAACACCGTGGAGCTGTTTTTT.

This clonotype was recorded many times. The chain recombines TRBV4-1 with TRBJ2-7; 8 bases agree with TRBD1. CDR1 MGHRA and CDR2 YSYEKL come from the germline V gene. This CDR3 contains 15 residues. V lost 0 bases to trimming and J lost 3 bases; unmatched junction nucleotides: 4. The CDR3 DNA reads TGCGCCAGCAGCCAAGAGGACAGGGCCAACTACGAGCAGTACTTC. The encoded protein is CASSQEDRANYEQYF.

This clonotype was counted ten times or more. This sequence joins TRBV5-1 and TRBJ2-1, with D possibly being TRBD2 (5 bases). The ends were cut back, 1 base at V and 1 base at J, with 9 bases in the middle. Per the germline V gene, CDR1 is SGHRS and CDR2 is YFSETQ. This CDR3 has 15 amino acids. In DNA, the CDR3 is TGCGCCAGCAGCTTGATGGAGCGGTCCTACAATGAGCAGTTCTTC. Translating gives CASSLMERSYNEQFF.

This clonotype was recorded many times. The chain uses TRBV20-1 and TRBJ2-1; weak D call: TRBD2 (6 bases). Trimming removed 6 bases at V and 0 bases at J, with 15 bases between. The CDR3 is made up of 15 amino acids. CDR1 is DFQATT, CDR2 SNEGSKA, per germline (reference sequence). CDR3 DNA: TGCAGTGCGGACGCGGGGCGCCCCTCCTACAATGAGCAGTTCTTC. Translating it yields CSADAGRPSYNEQFF.

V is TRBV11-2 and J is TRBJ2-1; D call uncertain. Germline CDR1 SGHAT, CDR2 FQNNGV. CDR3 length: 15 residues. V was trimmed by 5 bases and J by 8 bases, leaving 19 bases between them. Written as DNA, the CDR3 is TGTGCCAGCAGCCCCTACAACCCCTTAGTACATGAGCAGTTCTTC. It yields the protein CASSPYNPLVHEQFF.